What follows is one T cell receptor (beta chain) and its context. This clone appeared a single time. Its specific antigen is unknown. Per-base qualities were not stored, and no clone one base away is much larger. The data belong to a study of cytomegalovirus exposure and HLA in healthy donors (dated by TCRdb to between 2016 and 2019). A note on the overall study: According to an earlier analysis of several hundred of the donors, 200 million or so T cells yielded 90 million to 130 million unique TCR beta sequences and approximately 280 Gb of sequence data. About 320 gigabases of sequencing data and approximately 84 million unique TCR sequences were included in an early release covering roughly 600 HLA-typed donors. The genetic ancestry cluster associated with self-reported Caucasian donors included roughly four fifths of the roughly 400 genotyped donors. The study aimed to test whether signatures of past pathogen exposure could be identified by cataloging public T cell receptors. The T cell repertoires of 666 subjects were profiled by immunosequencing and related to cytomegalovirus serostatus. A separate validation cohort of 90 to 150 different subjects was used in addition to the approximately 700-subject first cohort. To predict cytomegalovirus infection status, the study combined high-throughput TCR immunosequencing, statistical association of individual TCRs with disease status, and machine learning. To study patterns of TCR occurrence, a later analysis re-analyzed previously published TCR beta repertoires from around 670 donors and added high-resolution HLA genotyping. Rather than drawing on any new phenotypic data, the later analysis identified candidate immune exposures from TCR beta sequences and the way those sequences occurred across donors. An earlier analysis of 450 to 750 of the donors used high-throughput TCR beta sequencing to judge whether each TCR beta V gene segment behaved as functional or pseudogenic. Donor age, sex, ethnicity and CMV serostatus were collected together with the repertoire data. A later genetic analysis used genome-wide SNP genotypes for about 55% of the 666 donors, treating that subset as a discovery cohort. Every repertoire in the discovery cohort had been generated on one and the same sequencing platform. Class I and class II HLA loci were covered by the typing at four-digit resolution. Typing coverage differed by locus: A, B, C, DRB1 and DQB1 were typed in about 620-640 donors, DQA1 in approximately 520, DPA1 in 606, and DPB1 in 472. Because of strong linkage in the cohort, roughly five DR-DQ haplotypes were treated as single units for association and clustering. Across approximately 420 genotyped donors of the cohort, an average of 235,054 unique TCR beta nucleotide sequences per donor were sequenced, and roughly a sixth of those sequences were non-productive.

Study-level results and caveats: Linkage disequilibrium might explain the correlated functional status among segregating V segments, but an unknown experimental factor could not be excluded. According to a later analysis, most CMV-associated TCR beta chains appeared to be HLA-restricted, and the HLA associations seemed to be driven largely by CMV exposure. A later analysis reported that several top co-occurrence clusters appeared linked to parvovirus B19, influenza, CMV and Epstein-Barr virus. In a later genetic analysis, a missense DCLRE1C variant was associated with V-gene and J-gene trimming of TCR beta chains, and the association was replicated in an independent cohort. In both the original and validation cohorts, the classifier was reported to diagnose cytomegalovirus status with high specificity and sensitivity. A further reported finding was that TCR beta sequences accurately predicted the HLA-A and HLA-B alleles for most subjects in the first cohort. A few of the identified cytomegalovirus-associated TCR beta chains were confirmed in vitro to be specific for cytomegalovirus antigens. A group of highly shared sequence variants was considered likely to be a technical artifact of the sequencing pipeline. Strong co-occurrence of HLA alleles, especially DR and DQ, made assigning TCR associations to individual alleles difficult. Sequencing depth was assumed to be roughly uniform across donors in the presence/absence analyses, though that assumption may not hold. In a later analysis, HLA-associated TCR beta chains showed more clonal expansion and lower generation probabilities than non-associated chains that were equally common. In an earlier analysis of approximately 590 of the donors, most TCR beta V segments appeared in productive rearrangements about 87% or about 30% of the time, broadly matching IMGT annotations. Compared with the roughly 670-donor mean, donors in an Asian-associated ancestry cluster had fewer N-insertions in productive TCRs, according to a later genetic analysis. The authors suggested that the approach could potentially be generalized to other disease states and immunological phenotypes. Specific HLA alleles were associated with 16,951 TCR beta sequences at a false discovery rate of 0.05 in a later analysis. Because HLA typing was missing for some donors at each locus, association tests included only the typed subset. The only immune exposure information available for the cohort was CMV serostatus. In this cohort, only TCR beta chains were sequenced, and detectable features were limited by the absence of alpha or paired-chain data. While some public TCRs were present in many individuals, most TCR sequences turned up only very rarely across donors. Because counts were too low, roughly 17 rarely observed V segments, including chromosome 9 orphons, were left out of the earlier analysis of a few hundred of the donors. A later analysis found that TCR association rates varied across HLA loci, with DRB1 alleles showing the most associated TCRs and HLA-C alleles the fewest. In the study, roughly 160 TCR beta chains were listed as associated with cytomegalovirus. Some IMGT-functional V segments, including TRBV6-2 and TRBV6-3, could not be told apart with the 87-base-pair reads, so those segments were excluded.

Trimming takes 11 bases from V and 1 base from J, and the germline ends sit 15 bases apart. From its cysteine to its phenylalanine, the CDR3 spans 14 amino acids. Only CDR3 DNA is held: 42 bases, read in frame from base 1. Taken from the germline V gene, the CDR1 and CDR2 loops are MNHNS and SASEGT. The cohort comprised approximately 700 healthy bone marrow donors. All cohort members were sampled while nominally healthy, although unrecorded immune exposures were likely present. The donor tested CMV seronegative and was one of the 352 seronegative cohort members. Every donor gave a peripheral blood sample, and the peripheral blood mononuclear cells from that sample were used for TCR beta sequencing. The Qiagen DNeasy Blood Extraction Kit was used to extract genomic DNA from the blood cell samples. Libraries were made using the immunoSEQ multiplex PCR assay. For the multiplex PCR, a mixture combining 60 forward primers for TCR Vbeta segments and 13 reverse primers for TCR Jbeta segments was used. A multiplex PCR assay on genomic DNA amplified the CDR3 region of rearranged TCR beta genes. Amplified TCR beta libraries were sequenced as 87-base-pair reads on the Illumina HiSeq System. In the source study's methods: A later analysis counted approximately 84 million unique TCR beta chains across the 666 repertoires, and some 11 million of these chains were shared by at least two donors. A nearest-neighbor algorithm error-corrected the raw reads and collapsed the reads into unique sequences, merging closely related sequences to remove PCR and sequencing errors. To assign V, D and J gene segments, CDR3 sequences were aligned to IMGT reference sequences. Each retained sequence needed at least a six-nucleotide match to both a V gene segment and a J gene segment. Rearrangements were classified as productive when the CDR3 lacked stop codons and remained in frame with V and J, and all other rearrangements were classified as non-productive. CDR3 was defined by IMGT convention, running from the second conserved V-encoded cysteine to the conserved J-encoded phenylalanine. Sequences without an unambiguous match to a single V gene segment were excluded from the earlier analysis of 587 of the donors. In an earlier analysis of some 590 of the donors, V segments were called functional above 56.7% productive rearrangements and were called segregating when the between-donor standard deviation exceeded 5%. A statistical classification framework was built to diagnose cytomegalovirus status from the catalog of TCR beta chain sequences. A later analysis assigned V and J genes by comparing TCR nucleotide sequences with IMGT/GENE-DB human TR gene sequences. The TCRdist pipeline was used in a later analysis to assign CDR3 sequences and most-parsimonious VDJ recombination scenarios. In a later analysis, each TCR beta chain was defined by its CDR3 amino acid sequence together with its V-gene family, and reads without a unique V-gene family were excluded. As a way to deal with suspected cross-contamination and a sequencing artifact, a later analysis dropped more than 500 nucleotide sequences that were highly shared and had low generation probability. For each public chain, a later analysis derived a clonal expansion index from normalized ranks of inferred template counts within each repertoire. In a later analysis, generation probabilities were computed using a VDJ recombination model fitted to out-of-frame rearrangements, and the results were checked against IGoR. In a later analysis, hypergeometric tests were used to score TCR-TCR, TCR-HLA and TCR-CMV co-occurrence, with a repertoire-size bias correction applied to TCR pairs. A later analysis estimated false discovery rates by permuting HLA or CMV assignments 20 times. In a later analysis, co-occurring TCRs were grouped using DBSCAN, and TCRdist sequence similarity was added for clustering within HLA-allele-positive subsets. Repertoires with fewer than 30,000 or more than 120,000 public chains, plus five repertoires with anomalous nucleotide sharing, were excluded from co-occurrence clustering. The immuneACCESS repertoire file appears here via TCRdb, limited to in-frame rearrangements. These files lack a portion of the clones; in checked studies, under half of the deficit traces to unresolved V genes, and the cause of the others is not known. That table gives V, J and clone size, and the DNA gave D and trimming. In this sample the table shows approximately 210,000 clones, over 75% of which occur a single time. The leading ten clones occupy around 2% of the sample.

Rearrangement joined TRBV6-1 to TRBJ1-5; the D gene is possibly TRBD1, with 5 bases matching. Sequencing was performed on PBMCs. The TCR comes from a man between 18 and 35 years old in good health and CMV-seronegative. CDR3 sequence: CAGGVLGSNQPQHF. The nucleotide sequence reads as follows: TGTGCCGGGGGGGTTTTAGGGAGCAATCAGCCCCAGCATTTT.